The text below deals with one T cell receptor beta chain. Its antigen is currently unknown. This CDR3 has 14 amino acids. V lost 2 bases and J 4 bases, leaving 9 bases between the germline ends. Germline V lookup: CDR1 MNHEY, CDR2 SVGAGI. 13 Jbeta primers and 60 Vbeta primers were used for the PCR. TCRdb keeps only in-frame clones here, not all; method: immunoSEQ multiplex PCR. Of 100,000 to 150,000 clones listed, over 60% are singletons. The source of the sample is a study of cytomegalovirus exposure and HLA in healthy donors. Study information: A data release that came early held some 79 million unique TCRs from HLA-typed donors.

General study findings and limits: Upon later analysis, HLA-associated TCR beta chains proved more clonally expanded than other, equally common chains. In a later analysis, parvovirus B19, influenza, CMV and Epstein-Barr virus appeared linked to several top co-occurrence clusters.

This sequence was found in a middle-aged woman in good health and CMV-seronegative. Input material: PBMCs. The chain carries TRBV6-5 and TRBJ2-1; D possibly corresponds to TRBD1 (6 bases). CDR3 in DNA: TGTGCCAGCAGTTACGGGGACATGTACAATGAGCAGTTCTTC. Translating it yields CASSYGDMYNEQFF.